The 6 T cell receptor beta chains listed next were all sequenced from one sample in a study of blood T cells in healthy people across ages. Sample-barcoded 5' priming and a J-beta primer mix drove a second PCR of 7 to 11 cycles. TCRdb reanalysed the 5' RACE reads using MiXCR and keeps one entry per CDR3 protein. This table has 1.2 million to 1.5 million distinct CDR3 sequences, around 59% appearing once. Sequencing used blood. Every receptor here comes from a man aged 18 to 30 in good health.

This clonotype was counted a few times. This chain uses TRBV9 with TRBJ2-3; 11 bases line up with TRBD2. Germline V gene lookup returns CDR1 SGDLS and CDR2 YYNGEE. The ends lost 2 bases at V and 2 bases at J; junction bases unmatched: 4. The CDR3 is 16 amino acids. The CDR3 protein is CASSVKTSGATDTQYF. CDR3 coding DNA: TGTGCCAGCAGCGTTAAGACTAGCGGGGCCACAGATACGCAGTATTTT. Looking up the rest from reference TRBV9 and TRBJ2-3 gives the full variable domain: DSGVTQTPKHLITATGQRVTLRCSPRSGDLSVYWYQQSLDQGLQFLIQYYNGEERAKGNILERFSAQQFPDLHSELNLSSLELGDSALYFCASSVKTSGATDTQYFGPGTRLTVL.

The chain is built from TRBV7-2 and TRBJ2-7, with TRBD2 matching over 7 bases. Germline V gene sequence: CDR1 SGHTA, CDR2 FQGNSA. V trimming: 2 bases; J trimming: 5 bases; junction bases outside the gene matches: 9. This CDR3 is built from 15 residues. The DNA for the CDR3 is TGTGCCAGCAGCTTAATTCGCGGGAGCGTAAACGAGCAGTACTTC. Translating it yields CASSLIRGSVNEQYF. The whole variable domain, filled in from reference TRBV7-2 and TRBJ2-7, reads GAGVSQSPSNKVTEKGKDVELRCDPISGHTALYWYRQSLGQGLEFLIYFQGNSAPDKSGLPSDRFSAERTGGSVSTLTIQRTQQEDSAVYLCASSLIRGSVNEQYFGPGTRLTVT.

This chain joins TRBV2 and TRBJ2-5; no clear D. V was cut by 4 bases and J by 0 bases, with 9 bases left in between. The CDR3 totals 14 residues. Per the germline V gene, CDR1 is SNHLY and CDR2 is FYNNEI. In DNA form, the CDR3 reads TGTGCCAGCAGTGTCGCGGATAACCAAGAGACCCAGTACTTC. This codes for CASSVADNQETQYF. The full variable domain, with the rest looked up from reference TRBV2 and TRBJ2-5, is EPEVTQTPSHQVTQMGQEVILRCVPISNHLYFYWYRQILGQKVEFLVSFYNNEISEKSEIFDDQFSVERPDGSNFTLKIRSTKLEDSAMYFCASSVADNQETQYFGPGTRLLVL.

V usage is TRBV6-5 and J usage is TRBJ2-1; D is perhaps TRBD2 (6 bases). The V and J ends lost 6 bases and 1 base respectively, with 16 bases between them. The CDR3 is 16 residues long. Germline lookup yields CDR1 MNHEY and CDR2 SVGAGI. The CDR3 is CASSLGLPRSYNEQFF. The DNA for the CDR3 is TGTGCCAGCAGCCTTGGACTACCTCGGTCCTACAATGAGCAGTTCTTC.

This chain joins TRBV4-2 and TRBJ2-1, with 7 bases identical to TRBD1. The CDR3 runs 15 residues. Germline CDR1 and CDR2: LGHNA and YNFKEQ. Trimming at V came to 2 bases and at J to 13 bases, leaving 14 bases not matched to a gene. The chain's CDR3 is CASSQRSPPRTGQFF. The CDR3 region has the DNA TGTGCCAGCAGCCAACGAAGCCCCCCAAGGACAGGTCAGTTCTTC.

In DNA form, the CDR3 reads TGTGCCAGCAGTTCAACTTCCGAGGACCTCATTGGCCAAGAGACCCAGTACTTC. Translating gives CASSSTSEDLIGQETQYF. The chain employs TRBV7-6 and TRBJ2-5; no firm D call. CDR1 and CDR2 from the germline V gene are SGHVS and FNYEAQ. The germline V and J ends were trimmed by 6 bases and 1 base, with 24 bases remaining between them. The CDR3 is made up of 18 amino acids.